The 2 T cell receptor beta chains in this list originate from one sample, sequenced in a study of cytomegalovirus exposure and HLA in healthy donors (dated by TCRdb to 2015 to 2018). The method was the immunoSEQ multiplex PCR assay. The multiplex PCR relied on a mix of 60 forward primers for TCR Vbeta segments and 13 reverse primers for TCR Jbeta segments. TCRdb limited this immuneACCESS table to in-frame rearrangements with V and J called. A share of clones is missing; checked studies link under half to unresolved V genes, and the rest is unexplained. A total of more than 80,000 clones appear in this sample, around 81% of them only once. The ten largest clones add up to 5.5% to 7.5% of the sample. Specimen: PBMCs. The receptor set was obtained from a man aged 18 to 30 in good health and CMV-seropositive.

J is TRBJ1-2 and V is TRBV4-1; 11 positions match TRBD1. CDR1 and CDR2 from the germline V gene are MGHRA and YSYEKL. J was trimmed by 5 bases and V by 6 bases; bases with no gene match: 14. The CDR3 contains 17 residues. CDR3 loop: CASRVNVGDRGMYGYTF. DNA of the CDR3: TGCGCCAGCAGGGTCAACGTAGGGGACAGGGGGATGTATGGCTACACCTTC.

This sequence joins TRBV11-2 and TRBJ2-2, with 9 bases that match TRBD2. The CDR3 spans 14 residues. V gave up 4 bases and J gave up 8 bases; unmatched junction bases: 5. Germline-derived CDR1 and CDR2 are SGHAT and FQNNGV. The CDR3 DNA reads as TGTGCCAGCAGCTCTATAGCGGGAGAAGGGGAGCTGTTTTTT. Translation gives CASSSIAGEGELFF.